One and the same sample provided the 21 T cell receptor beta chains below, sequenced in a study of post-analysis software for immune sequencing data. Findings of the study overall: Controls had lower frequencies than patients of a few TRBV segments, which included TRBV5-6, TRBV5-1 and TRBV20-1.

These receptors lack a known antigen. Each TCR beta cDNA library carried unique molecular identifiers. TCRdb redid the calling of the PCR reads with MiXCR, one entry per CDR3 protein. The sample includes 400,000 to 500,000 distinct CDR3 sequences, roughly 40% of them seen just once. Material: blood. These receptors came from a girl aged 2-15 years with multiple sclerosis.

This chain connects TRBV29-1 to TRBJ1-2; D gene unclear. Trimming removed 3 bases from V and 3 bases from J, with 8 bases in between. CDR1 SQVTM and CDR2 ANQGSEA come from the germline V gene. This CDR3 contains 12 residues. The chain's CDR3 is CSVDGKHYGYTF. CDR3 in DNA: TGCAGCGTTGACGGCAAACACTATGGCTACACCTTC.

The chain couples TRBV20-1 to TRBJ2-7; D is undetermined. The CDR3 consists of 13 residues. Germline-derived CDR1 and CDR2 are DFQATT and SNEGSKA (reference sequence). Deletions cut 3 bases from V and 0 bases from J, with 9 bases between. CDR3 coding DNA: TGCAGTGCTAGGGTCCGTGACTCCTACGAGCAGTACTTC. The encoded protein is CSARVRDSYEQYF.

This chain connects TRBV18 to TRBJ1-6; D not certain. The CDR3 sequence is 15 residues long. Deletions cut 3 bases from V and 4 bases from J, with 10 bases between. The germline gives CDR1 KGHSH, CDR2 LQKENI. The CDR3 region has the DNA TGTGCCAGCTCACCGGATAGTTCTTATAATTCACCCCTCCACTTT. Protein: CASSPDSSYNSPLHF.

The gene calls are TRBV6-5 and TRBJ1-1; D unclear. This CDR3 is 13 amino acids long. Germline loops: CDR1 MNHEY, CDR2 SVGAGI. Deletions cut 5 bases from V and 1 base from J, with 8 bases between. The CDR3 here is CASSRGSNTEAFF. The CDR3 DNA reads TGTGCCAGCAGTCGCGGTTCGAACACTGAAGCTTTCTTT.

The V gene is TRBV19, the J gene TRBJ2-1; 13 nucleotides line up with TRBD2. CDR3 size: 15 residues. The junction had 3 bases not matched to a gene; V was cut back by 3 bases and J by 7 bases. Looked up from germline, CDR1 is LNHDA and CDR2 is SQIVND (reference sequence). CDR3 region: CASSMGTSGINEQFF. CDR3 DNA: TGTGCCAGTAGTATGGGGACTAGCGGGATAAATGAGCAGTTCTTC.

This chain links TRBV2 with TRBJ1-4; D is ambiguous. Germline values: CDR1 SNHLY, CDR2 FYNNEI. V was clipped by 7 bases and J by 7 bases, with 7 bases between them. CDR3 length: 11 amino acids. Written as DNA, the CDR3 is TGTGCCAGCATTCTCACTGAAAAACTGTTTTTT. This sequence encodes CASILTEKLFF.

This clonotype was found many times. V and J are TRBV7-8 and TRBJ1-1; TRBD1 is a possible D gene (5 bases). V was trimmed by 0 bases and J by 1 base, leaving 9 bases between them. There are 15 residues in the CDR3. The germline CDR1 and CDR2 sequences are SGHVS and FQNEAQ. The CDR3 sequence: CASSLASGWNTEAFF. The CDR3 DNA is TGTGCCAGCAGCTTAGCGTCAGGGTGGAACACTGAAGCTTTCTTT. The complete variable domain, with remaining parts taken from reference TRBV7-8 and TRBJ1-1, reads GAGVSQSPRYKVAKRGQDVALRCDPISGHVSLFWYQQALGQGPEFLTYFQNEAQLDKSGLPSDRFFAERPEGSVSTLKIQRTQQEDSAVYLCASSLASGWNTEAFFGQGTRLTVV.

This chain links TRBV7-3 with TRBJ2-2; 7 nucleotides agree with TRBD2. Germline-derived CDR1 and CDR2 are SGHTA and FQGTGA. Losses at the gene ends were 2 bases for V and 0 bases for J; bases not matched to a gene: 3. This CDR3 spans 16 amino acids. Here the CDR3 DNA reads TGTGCCAGCAGCTTAGTAGCGGGCCCGAACACCGGGGAGCTGTTTTTT. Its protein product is CASSLVAGPNTGELFF.

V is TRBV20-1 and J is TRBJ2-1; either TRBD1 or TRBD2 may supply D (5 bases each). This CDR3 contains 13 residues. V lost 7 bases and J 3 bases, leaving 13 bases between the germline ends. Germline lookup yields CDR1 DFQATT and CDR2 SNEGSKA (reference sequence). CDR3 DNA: TGCAGTGGGGGGAGCACATACTACAATGAGCAGTTCTTC. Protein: CSGGSTYYNEQFF.

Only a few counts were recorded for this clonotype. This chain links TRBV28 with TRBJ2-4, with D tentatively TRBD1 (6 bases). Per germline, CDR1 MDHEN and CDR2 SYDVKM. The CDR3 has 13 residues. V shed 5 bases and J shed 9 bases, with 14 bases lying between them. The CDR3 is CASSLTGLSIQYF. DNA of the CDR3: TGTGCCAGCAGTCTAACAGGGTTAAGCATTCAGTACTTC. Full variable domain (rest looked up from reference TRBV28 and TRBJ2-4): DVKVTQSSRYLVKRTGEKVFLECVQDMDHENMFWYRQDPGLGLRLIYFSYDVKMKEKGDIPEGYSVSREKKERFSLILESASTNQTSMYLCASSLTGLSIQYFGAGTRLSVL.

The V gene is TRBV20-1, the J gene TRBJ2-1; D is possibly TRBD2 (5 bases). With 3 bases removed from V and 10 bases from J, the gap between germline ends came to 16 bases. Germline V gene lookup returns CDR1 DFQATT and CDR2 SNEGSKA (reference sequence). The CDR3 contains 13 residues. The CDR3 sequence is CSASGIPRPEQFF. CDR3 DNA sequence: TGCAGTGCTAGCGGGATCCCTAGACCGGAGCAGTTCTTC.

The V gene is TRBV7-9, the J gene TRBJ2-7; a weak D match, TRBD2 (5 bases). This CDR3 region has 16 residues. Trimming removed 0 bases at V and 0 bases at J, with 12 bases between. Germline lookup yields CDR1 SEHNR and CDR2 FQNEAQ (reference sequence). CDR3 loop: CASSLAGAFLSYEQYF. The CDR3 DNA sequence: TGTGCCAGCAGCTTAGCGGGAGCTTTTCTCTCCTACGAGCAGTACTTC.

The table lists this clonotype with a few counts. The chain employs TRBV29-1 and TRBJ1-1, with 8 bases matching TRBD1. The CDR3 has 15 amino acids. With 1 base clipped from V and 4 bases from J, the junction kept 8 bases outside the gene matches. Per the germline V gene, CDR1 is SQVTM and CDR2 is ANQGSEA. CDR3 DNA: TGCAGCGTTGAAGTACGAGGACAGGGACTCACTGAAGCTTTCTTT. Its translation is CSVEVRGQGLTEAFF.

The CDR3 region has the DNA TGCGCCAGCAGCCAAGATGGCGGGGACAGAAATCAGCCCCAGCATTTT. It codes for CASSQDGGDRNQPQHF. The chain employs TRBV4-1 and TRBJ1-5; 7 bases line up with TRBD1. Looked up from germline, CDR1 is MGHRA and CDR2 is YSYEKL. This CDR3 spans 16 amino acids. V lost 0 bases and J lost 4; bases outside the gene matches: 6.

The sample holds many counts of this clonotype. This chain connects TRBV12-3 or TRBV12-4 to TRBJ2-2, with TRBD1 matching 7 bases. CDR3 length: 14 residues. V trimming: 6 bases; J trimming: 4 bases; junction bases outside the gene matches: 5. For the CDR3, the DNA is TGTGCCAGCAGCCGACAGGGTTCCACCGGGGAGCTGTTTTTT. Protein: CASSRQGSTGELFF.

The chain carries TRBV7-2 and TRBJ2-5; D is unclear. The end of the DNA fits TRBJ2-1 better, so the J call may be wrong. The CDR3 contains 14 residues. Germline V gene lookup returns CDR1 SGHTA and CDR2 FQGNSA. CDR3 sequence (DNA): TGTGCCAGCAGCTTAGCCCCGGAACAAGAGACCCAGTTCTTC. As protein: CASSLAPEQETQFF.

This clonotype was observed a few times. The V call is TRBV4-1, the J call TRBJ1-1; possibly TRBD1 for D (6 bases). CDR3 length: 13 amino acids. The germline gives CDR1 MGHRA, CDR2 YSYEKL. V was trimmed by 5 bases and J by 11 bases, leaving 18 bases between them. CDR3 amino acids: CASSYYNTGRAFF. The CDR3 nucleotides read TGCGCCAGCAGCTATTATAACACAGGGAGGGCTTTCTTT.

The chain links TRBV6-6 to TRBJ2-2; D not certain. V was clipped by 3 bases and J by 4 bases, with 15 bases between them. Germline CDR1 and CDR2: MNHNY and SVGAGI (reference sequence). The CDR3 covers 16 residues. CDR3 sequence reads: CASSYGPVASTGELFF. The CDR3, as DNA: TGTGCCAGCAGTTATGGTCCAGTCGCCTCCACCGGGGAGCTGTTTTTT.

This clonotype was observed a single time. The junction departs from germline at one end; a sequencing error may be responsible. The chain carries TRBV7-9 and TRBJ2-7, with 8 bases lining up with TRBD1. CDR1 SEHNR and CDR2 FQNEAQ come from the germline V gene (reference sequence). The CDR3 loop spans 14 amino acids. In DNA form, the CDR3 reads TGTACCAGCAGCCCCCAGGGGGCCTCCTACGAGCAGTACTTC. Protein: CTSSPQGASYEQYF.

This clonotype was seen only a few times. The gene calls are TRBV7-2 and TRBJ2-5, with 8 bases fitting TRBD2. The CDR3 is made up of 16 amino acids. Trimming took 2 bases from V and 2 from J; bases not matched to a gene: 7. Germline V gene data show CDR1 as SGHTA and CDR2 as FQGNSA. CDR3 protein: CASSLTASGPQETQYF. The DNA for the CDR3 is TGTGCCAGCAGCTTAACGGCTAGCGGGCCACAAGAGACCCAGTACTTC.

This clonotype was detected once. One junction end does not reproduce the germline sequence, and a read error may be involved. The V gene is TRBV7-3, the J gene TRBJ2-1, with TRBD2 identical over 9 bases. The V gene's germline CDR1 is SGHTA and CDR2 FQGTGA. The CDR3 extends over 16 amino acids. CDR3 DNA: TGTGCCAGCAGCTCGCGCGGGGGGGACCCCTACAGTGAGCAGTTCTTC. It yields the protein CASSSRGGDPYSEQFF.